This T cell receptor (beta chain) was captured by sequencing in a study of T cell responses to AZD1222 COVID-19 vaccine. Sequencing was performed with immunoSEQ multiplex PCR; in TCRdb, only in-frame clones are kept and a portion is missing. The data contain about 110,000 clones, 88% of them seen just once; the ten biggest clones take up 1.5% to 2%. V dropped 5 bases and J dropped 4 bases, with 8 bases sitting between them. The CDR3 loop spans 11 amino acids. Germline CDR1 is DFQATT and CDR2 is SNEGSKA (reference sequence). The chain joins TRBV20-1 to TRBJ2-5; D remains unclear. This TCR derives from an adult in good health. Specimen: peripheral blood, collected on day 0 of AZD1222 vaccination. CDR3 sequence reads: CSAPRLETQYF. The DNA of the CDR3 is TGCAGTGCTCCACGCTTAGAGACCCAGTACTTC.